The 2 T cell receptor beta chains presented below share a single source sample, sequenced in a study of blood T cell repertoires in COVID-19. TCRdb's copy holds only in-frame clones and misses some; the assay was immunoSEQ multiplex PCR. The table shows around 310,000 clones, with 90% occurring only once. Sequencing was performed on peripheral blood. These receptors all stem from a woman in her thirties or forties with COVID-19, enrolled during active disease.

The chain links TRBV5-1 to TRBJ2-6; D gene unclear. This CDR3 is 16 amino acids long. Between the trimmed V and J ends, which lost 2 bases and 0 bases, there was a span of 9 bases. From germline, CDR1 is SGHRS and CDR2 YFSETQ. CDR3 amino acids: CASSFPRSSGANVLTF. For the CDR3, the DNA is TGCGCCAGCAGCTTCCCTAGGTCCTCTGGGGCCAACGTCCTGACTTTC.

The CDR3 DNA reads TGTGCCAGCAGTTTACCTAGCACAGATACGCAGTATTTT. The encoded protein is CASSLPSTDTQYF. The rearrangement uses TRBV27 and TRBJ2-3; D gene unclear. V lost 2 bases, J lost 0 bases, and 3 bases lay in between. The CDR3 length is 13 residues. Germline-derived CDR1 and CDR2 are MNHEY and SMNVEV (reference sequence).